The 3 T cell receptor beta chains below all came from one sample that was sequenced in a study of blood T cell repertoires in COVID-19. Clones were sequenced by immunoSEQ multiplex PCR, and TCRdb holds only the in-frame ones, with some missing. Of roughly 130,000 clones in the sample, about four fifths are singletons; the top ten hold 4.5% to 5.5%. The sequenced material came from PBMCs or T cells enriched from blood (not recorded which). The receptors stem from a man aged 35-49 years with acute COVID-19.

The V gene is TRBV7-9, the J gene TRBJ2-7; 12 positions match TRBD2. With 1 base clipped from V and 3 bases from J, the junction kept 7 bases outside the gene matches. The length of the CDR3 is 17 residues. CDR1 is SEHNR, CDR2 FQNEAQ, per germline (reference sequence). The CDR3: CASSLGLGLAGVYEQYF. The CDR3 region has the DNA TGTGCCAGCAGCTTAGGTCTGGGACTAGCGGGCGTCTACGAGCAGTACTTC.

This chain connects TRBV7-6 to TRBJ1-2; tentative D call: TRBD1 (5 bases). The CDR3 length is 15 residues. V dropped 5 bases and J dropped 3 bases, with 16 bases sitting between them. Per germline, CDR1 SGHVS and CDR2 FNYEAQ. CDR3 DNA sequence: TGTGCCAGCAGCCCCGGGGCCAGGGAGGACTATGGCTACACCTTC. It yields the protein CASSPGAREDYGYTF. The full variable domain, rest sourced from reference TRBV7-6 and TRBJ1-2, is GAGVSQSPRYKVTKRGQDVALRCDPISGHVSLYWYRQALGQGPEFLTYFNYEAQQDKSGLPNDRFSAERPEGSISTLTIQRTEQRDSAMYRCASSPGAREDYGYTFGSGTRLTVV.

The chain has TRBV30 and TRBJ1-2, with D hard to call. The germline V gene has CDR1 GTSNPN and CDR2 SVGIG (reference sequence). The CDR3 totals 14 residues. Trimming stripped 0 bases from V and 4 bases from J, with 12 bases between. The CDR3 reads CAWSVWGGTYGYTF. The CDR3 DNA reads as TGTGCCTGGAGTGTTTGGGGAGGAACCTATGGCTACACCTTC.